These 15 T cell receptor beta chains came from one sample sequenced in a study of cytotoxic CD8 clonotypes in ibrutinib-treated CLL. This table comes from immunoSEQ multiplex PCR, and its TCRdb copy is limited to in-frame clones, with some not included. The data show roughly 38,000 clones, with around 53% seen just once and around 18% held by the top ten. The material was PBMCs, obtained before ibrutinib treatment. The receptors derive from a human donor with chronic lymphocytic leukemia.

The chain couples TRBV11-2 to TRBJ1-1; D gene unclear. Trimming pared 0 bases from V and 2 bases from J, leaving 4 bases between. This CDR3 is built from 13 residues. Germline V CDR1 and CDR2: SGHAT, FQNNGV. CDR3 sequence: CASSLDTNTEAFF. In nucleotides, the CDR3 is TGTGCCAGCAGCTTAGACACAAACACTGAAGCTTTCTTT.

J is TRBJ1-2 and V is TRBV6-1, with D possibly being TRBD1 (5 bases). Between the trimmed V and J ends, which lost 6 bases and 10 bases, there was a span of 18 bases. Germline lookup yields CDR1 MNHNS and CDR2 SASEGT. CDR3 length: 13 residues. In nucleotides, the CDR3 is TGTGCCAGCAGAGGAGACAGCTCCAATGTCTACACCTTC. Translating gives CASRGDSSNVYTF.

J is TRBJ2-1 and V is TRBV6-5, with D unresolved. Trimming cost V 6 bases and J 4 bases, with 10 bases left between them. The CDR3 is 13 residues long. Germline-derived CDR1 and CDR2 are MNHEY and SVGAGI. CDR3 bases: TGTGCCAGCAGCCCCCGGGCTTACAATGAGCAGTTCTTC. As protein: CASSPRAYNEQFF.

This chain links TRBV29-1 with TRBJ1-3; D is perhaps TRBD1 (5 bases). Germline values: CDR1 SQVTM, CDR2 ANQGSEA. CDR3 size: 16 residues. V was cut by 7 bases and J by 0 bases, with 19 bases left in between. The CDR3 nucleotides read TGCAGCGCCAGGCGGGGACGAGGGATCTCTGGAAACACCATATATTTT. Translated, it gives CSARRGRGISGNTIYF.

V and J are TRBV10-2 and TRBJ2-7, with 8 bases identical to TRBD1. The germline V gene encodes CDR1 WSHSY and CDR2 SAAADI. The CDR3 covers 14 residues. The ends lost 6 bases at V and 2 bases at J; junction bases unmatched: 6. The DNA of the CDR3 is TGCGCCAGCAGGGGGACAGGTTTCACCTACGAGCAGTACTTC. It codes for CASRGTGFTYEQYF.

A few counts support this clone. The CDR3 is CASSGINEKLFF. CDR3 nucleotide sequence: TGTGCCAGCAGTGGAATTAATGAAAAACTGTTTTTT. The rearrangement links TRBV2 to TRBJ1-4; D not certain. Germline-derived CDR1 and CDR2 are SNHLY and FYNNEI. The CDR3 consists of 12 residues. V was shortened by 4 bases and J by 4 bases, with 4 bases between the two germline ends.

A few counts support this clone. The chain links TRBV19 to TRBJ2-1; 9 bases are shared with TRBD2. Germline values: CDR1 LNHDA, CDR2 SQIVND (reference sequence). The CDR3 length is 16 residues. Germline trimming cut 1 base from V and 5 bases from J; bases unmatched to any gene: 6. As DNA, the CDR3 is TGTGCCAGTAGTATAGGGCGGGGGGGCCTCCACAATGAGCAGTTCTTC. Its protein product is CASSIGRGGLHNEQFF.

V usage is TRBV7-9 and J usage is TRBJ1-1; perhaps TRBD1 as D (5 bases). Trimming shortened V by 3 bases and J by 0 bases, and 11 bases separated the two germline ends. Germline V CDR1 and CDR2: SEHNR, FQNEAQ (reference sequence). This CDR3 has 15 amino acids. This CDR3 reads CASSLGGPMNTEAFF. In DNA, the CDR3 is TGTGCCAGCAGCTTGGGGGGACCGATGAACACTGAAGCTTTCTTT.

This clone was observed a handful of times. The chain combines TRBV5-1 with TRBJ2-1, with D hard to call. This CDR3 has 15 amino acids. Trimming removed 0 bases from V and 6 bases from J, with 13 bases in between. Germline lookup yields CDR1 SGHRS and CDR2 YFSETQ. This CDR3 reads CASSLGRLLGNEQFF. DNA of the CDR3: TGCGCCAGCAGCTTGGGCCGCCTCCTCGGCAATGAGCAGTTCTTC.

The V and J genes are TRBV30 and TRBJ1-4; D might be TRBD1 (5 bases). The CDR3 has 17 residues. The ends were cut back, 3 bases at V and 3 bases at J, with 20 bases in the middle. CDR1 is GTSNPN, CDR2 SVGIG, per germline (reference sequence). In DNA, the CDR3 is TGTGCCTGGAGCGTCTCCGTCCCGGGGCCTTCTAATGAAAAACTGTTTTTT. Amino acids: CAWSVSVPGPSNEKLFF.

The sample holds a few counts of this clone. The chain carries TRBV10-2 and TRBJ1-1; the D is unclear. The V and J ends lost 8 bases and 0 bases respectively, with 10 bases between them. This CDR3 region has 13 residues. Germline V lookup: CDR1 WSHSY, CDR2 SAAADI. CDR3 sequence: CASSGFMNTEAFF. The CDR3 nucleotides are TGCGCCAGCTCGGGGTTCATGAACACTGAAGCTTTCTTT.

This clone was observed a few times. The J gene is TRBJ1-6, the V gene TRBV6-5; tentatively, D is TRBD1 (6 bases). There are 14 residues in the CDR3. The ends were cut back, 2 bases at V and 8 bases at J, with 10 bases in the middle. Germline V lookup: CDR1 MNHEY, CDR2 SVGAGI. Written as DNA, the CDR3 is TGTGCCAGCAGTTACGGGACATGGGATTCACCCCTCCACTTT. Its protein is CASSYGTWDSPLHF.

There are a few counts of this clone. V gene TRBV7-3 combines with J gene TRBJ1-2; a weak D match, TRBD1 (6 bases). The CDR3 is 14 amino acids. V shed 5 bases and J shed 8 bases, with 18 bases lying between them. The germline V gene has CDR1 SGHTA and CDR2 FQGTGA. The DNA for the CDR3 is TGTGCCAGCAGCCCACCCGCACAGGGTGGGGGCTACACCTTC. Translated: CASSPPAQGGGYTF. The full variable domain, its missing parts supplied by reference TRBV7-3 and TRBJ1-2, is GAGVSQTPSNKVTEKGKYVELRCDPISGHTALYWYRQSLGQGPEFLIYFQGTGAADDSGLPNDRFFAVRPEGSVSTLKIQRTERGDSAVYLCASSPPAQGGGYTFGSGTRLTVV.

This clone was picked up a small number of times. The chain recombines TRBV7-3 with TRBJ2-2, with no clear D. This CDR3 has 12 residues. Germline CDR1 SGHTA, CDR2 FQGTGA. V lost 5 bases, J lost 7 bases, and 8 bases lay in between. CDR3 DNA sequence: TGTGCCAGCAGCGCCGGGTTCGGGGAGCTGTTTTTT. Translated: CASSAGFGELFF.

This clone has just a few counts. The chain joins TRBV7-3 to TRBJ2-1; tentatively, D is TRBD2 (6 bases). Germline lookup yields CDR1 SGHTA and CDR2 FQGTGA. V gave up 8 bases and J gave up 8 bases, with 13 bases separating them. There are 12 residues in the CDR3. The CDR3 protein is CASAGRRDEQFF. For the CDR3, the DNA is TGTGCCAGCGCGGGGCGACGGGATGAGCAGTTCTTC. The full variable domain, with the rest looked up from reference TRBV7-3 and TRBJ2-1, is GAGVSQTPSNKVTEKGKYVELRCDPISGHTALYWYRQSLGQGPEFLIYFQGTGAADDSGLPNDRFFAVRPEGSVSTLKIQRTERGDSAVYLCASAGRRDEQFFGPGTRLTVL.